The 29 T cell receptor beta chains below were found in one sample sequenced in a study of shared clonotypes between healthy human individuals. The repertoire was sequenced with immunoSEQ multiplex PCR; TCRdb's copy has only in-frame clones and lacks some. Of about 2.2 million clones detected, just under 95% appear once; the ten largest clones hold less than 2%. CD8 cells regarded as naive lacked CD45RO, were positively chosen for CCR7, and omitted terminally differentiated effector memory CD45RA+ cells. The sequenced sample consisted of naive CD8+ T cells from PBMCs. All receptors derive from a man aged 18 to 30 in good health. Some clones in this sample may be carry-over from other donors' samples.

This clone was observed a single time. The V gene is TRBV6-5, the J gene TRBJ1-2; 9 nucleotides align to TRBD1. Germline values: CDR1 MNHEY, CDR2 SVGAGI. The trim removed 4 bases at V and 7 bases at J, leaving 4 bases unmatched. CDR3 length: 13 residues. The CDR3 loop reads CASSLQGATGYTF. The CDR3, as DNA: TGTGCCAGCAGTTTACAGGGGGCGACTGGCTACACCTTC.

The V gene is TRBV2, the J gene TRBJ2-7; 13 nucleotides align to TRBD2. The germline gives CDR1 SNHLY, CDR2 FYNNEI. V lost 2 bases to trimming and J lost 3 bases; unmatched junction nucleotides: 4. The CDR3 has 16 amino acids. The CDR3 bases are TGTGCCAGCAGTGAAATGACTAGCGGGGGGAACTACGAGCAGTACTTC. This sequence encodes CASSEMTSGGNYEQYF.

This rearrangement joins TRBV4-3 to TRBJ2-7; D is unclear. Trimming left V 0 bases short and J 3 bases short, with 12 bases between. This CDR3 is 15 amino acids long. The V gene's germline CDR1 is LGHNA and CDR2 YSLEER. The CDR3 spells CASSQDRMSVYEQYF. The CDR3 DNA is TGCGCCAGCAGCCAAGATCGGATGAGCGTCTACGAGCAGTACTTC.

The rearrangement joins TRBV12-5 to TRBJ2-1; D is unclear. The CDR3 length is 14 residues. V dropped 3 bases and J dropped 7 bases, with 13 bases sitting between them. Germline values: CDR1 LGHNT, CDR2 FRNRAP. The CDR3 loop reads CASGFGVSQNEQFF. CDR3 in DNA: TGTGCTAGTGGTTTCGGAGTCAGTCAGAATGAGCAGTTCTTC.

This rearrangement joins TRBV6-6 to TRBJ2-5; a weak D match, TRBD2 (6 bases). Germline CDR1 is MNHNY and CDR2 is SVGAGI (reference sequence). The V and J ends lost 2 bases and 2 bases respectively, with 12 bases between them. The CDR3 is 15 amino acids. CDR3: CASSYPPSAQETQYF. CDR3 DNA sequence: TGTGCCAGCAGTTACCCCCCTAGCGCACAAGAGACCCAGTACTTC.

The chain couples TRBV25-1 to TRBJ2-1; a weak D match, TRBD2 (6 bases). Germline assignment: CDR1 MGHDK and CDR2 SYGVNS. V dropped 1 base and J dropped 2 bases, with 12 bases sitting between them. This CDR3 has 16 residues. CDR3 bases: TGTGCCAGCAGTGAATTTACGGGAGACACCTACAATGAGCAGTTCTTC. Its protein is CASSEFTGDTYNEQFF.

The chain combines TRBV27 with TRBJ1-2; 8 nucleotides align to TRBD1. Germline loops: CDR1 MNHEY, CDR2 SMNVEV (reference sequence). The V gene end was trimmed by 6 bases and the J gene end by 8 bases; junction bases not matched to a gene: 14. CDR3 length: 15 residues. The CDR3 nucleotides read TGTGCCAGCAGCTTAGGGACAGGCCTCGAGTGGGGCTACACCTTC. This encodes CASSLGTGLEWGYTF.

As regards this clone: In the same sample, other DNA sequences code for this CDR3. The chain is built from TRBV5-6 and TRBJ1-1; unclear D gene. Germline V lookup: CDR1 SGHDT, CDR2 YYEEEE. This CDR3 is 11 amino acids long. V lost 4 bases and J 6 bases, leaving 7 bases between the germline ends. The DNA for the CDR3 is TGTGCCAGCAGCCGCGGGGCTGAAGCTTTCTTT. This translates into CASSRGAEAFF.

Here the CDR3 reads CASSLAAASSYEQYF. The DNA of the CDR3 is TGTGCCAGCAGCTTAGCGGCGGCGAGCTCCTACGAGCAGTACTTC. The chain links TRBV11-2 to TRBJ2-7; D ambiguous. The CDR3 covers 15 residues. Germline CDR1 SGHAT, CDR2 FQNNGV. V was shortened by 1 base and J by 0 bases, with 10 bases between the two germline ends.

The CDR3: CASSLGGSPQHF. CDR3 nucleotide sequence: TGTGCCAGCAGCTTAGGAGGAAGCCCCCAGCATTTT. This chain connects TRBV7-9 to TRBJ1-5; D call uncertain. The CDR3 is 12 amino acids. Germline CDR1 and CDR2: SEHNR and FQNEAQ (reference sequence). Deletions cut 1 base from V and 10 bases from J, with 8 bases between. Based on the CDR3 plus reference TRBV7-9 and TRBJ1-5, the full variable domain is DTGVSQNPRHKITKRGQNVTFRCDPISEHNRLYWYRQTLGQGPEFLTYFQNEAQLEKSRLLSDRFSAERPKGSFSTLEIQRTEQGDSAMYLCASSLGGSPQHFGDGTRLSIL.

The genes are TRBV10-3 and TRBJ2-1, with TRBD2 matching 12 bases. Trimming at V came to 10 bases and at J to 4 bases, leaving 5 bases not matched to a gene. This CDR3 is built from 14 residues. The germline CDR1 and CDR2 sequences are ENHRY and SYGVKD. This CDR3 reads CASGTSGSYNEQFF. DNA for the CDR3: TGTGCCAGCGGGACTAGCGGGTCATACAATGAGCAGTTCTTC.

The CDR3 coding sequence is TGCGCCAGCAGCTGGGCTAGCGGGAGGATTGGCACAGATACGCAGTATTTT. This gives the protein CASSWASGRIGTDTQYF. The genes are TRBV5-1 and TRBJ2-3; TRBD2 matches at 11 bases. The germline V gene has CDR1 SGHRS and CDR2 YFSETQ. The V and J ends lost 3 bases and 1 base, in that order; junction bases with no gene match: 7. This CDR3 contains 17 residues.

The chain combines TRBV5-1 with TRBJ2-6; D gene unclear. The germline CDR1 and CDR2 sequences are SGHRS and YFSETQ. V was trimmed by 4 bases and J by 0 bases, leaving 11 bases between them. The CDR3 covers 16 residues. As DNA, the CDR3 is TGCGCCAGCAGCGCGACCGGAACCTCTGGGGCCAACGTCCTGACTTTC. Protein: CASSATGTSGANVLTF.

Turning to this clone: An end of the junction differs from the germline gene, which may be a read error. DNA of the CDR3: TGTGCCGGCAGGGCCCGGACTAGTTCCCACAATGAGCAGTTCTTC. Translated, it gives CAGRARTSSHNEQFF. The J gene is TRBJ2-1, the V gene TRBV11-2; 7 bases line up with TRBD2. This CDR3 region has 15 residues. Germline CDR1 is SGHAT and CDR2 is FQNNGV.

The chain employs TRBV4-3 and TRBJ1-1; 7 bases match TRBD1. After removal of 0 bases from V and 4 bases from J, the junction contained 2 bases not matched to a gene. This CDR3 is 14 amino acids long. Looked up from germline, CDR1 is LGHNA and CDR2 is YSLEER. The CDR3 reads CASSQDYRGTEAFF. The CDR3 nucleotides are TGCGCCAGCAGCCAAGATTACAGGGGCACTGAAGCTTTCTTT.

With respect to this clone: Other DNA sequences of this sample code for an identical CDR3. This chain uses TRBV27 with TRBJ2-1; D gene ambiguous. CDR1 is MNHEY and CDR2 is SMNVEV in the germline V gene (reference sequence). V was trimmed by 1 base and J by 6 bases, leaving 7 bases between them. This CDR3 has 13 amino acids. The CDR3 region is CASSLFSGNEQFF. In nucleotides, the CDR3 is TGTGCCAGCAGTTTATTTTCTGGCAATGAGCAGTTCTTC.

V usage is TRBV7-9 and J usage is TRBJ2-7; TRBD1 matches at 8 bases. This CDR3 is built from 16 residues. Trimming cost V 3 bases and J 1 base; bases outside gene matches: 8. Germline V gene lookup returns CDR1 SEHNR and CDR2 FQNEAQ (reference sequence). CDR3 in DNA: TGTGCCAGCAGCTTCAGTGGACAGGGCCTTTCCTACGAGCAGTACTTC. Amino acid sequence: CASSFSGQGLSYEQYF.

This chain links TRBV28 with TRBJ1-2; D unresolved. The V end lost 7 bases, the J end lost 2 bases, and 11 bases lay between the germline ends. The CDR3 sequence is 13 residues long. Germline assignment: CDR1 MDHEN and CDR2 SYDVKM. CDR3 sequence (DNA): TGTGCCAGCACCCTATCCATGAACTATGGCTACACCTTC. This gives the protein CASTLSMNYGYTF.

The gene calls are TRBV6-5 and TRBJ2-5, with 8 bases fitting TRBD2. Germline assignment: CDR1 MNHEY and CDR2 SVGAGI. The CDR3 consists of 16 residues. The J segment lost 3 bases and the V segment lost 2 bases, leaving 8 bases of the junction unmatched. The CDR3 bases are TGTGCCAGCAGTTACGGGACTAGGGTGGGTGAAGAGACCCAGTACTTC. Protein sequence: CASSYGTRVGEETQYF.

V and J are TRBV7-9 and TRBJ2-2, with a possible D match to TRBD2 (7 bases). The V and J ends lost 8 bases and 4 bases respectively, with 26 bases between them. Germline V gene data show CDR1 as SEHNR and CDR2 as FQNEAQ (reference sequence). CDR3 length: 18 residues. The CDR3 region is CASDKMGGPRGITGELFF. The CDR3, as DNA: TGTGCCAGCGATAAAATGGGGGGGCCCAGGGGCATCACCGGGGAGCTGTTTTTT.

J is TRBJ1-5 and V is TRBV2, with D unresolved. Germline CDR1 reads SNHLY; CDR2 reads FYNNEI. The CDR3 runs 14 residues. Trimming took 5 bases from V and 1 from J, leaving 9 bases between them. CDR3 amino acids: CASSFWGSNQPQHF. DNA for the CDR3: TGTGCCAGCAGTTTCTGGGGAAGCAATCAGCCCCAGCATTTT.

V and J are TRBV18 and TRBJ2-7, with unresolved D. The CDR3 loop spans 13 amino acids. V was trimmed by 0 bases and J by 3 bases, leaving 6 bases between them. Germline V gene sequence: CDR1 KGHSH, CDR2 LQKENI. The CDR3 nucleotides are TGTGCCAGCTCACCACCCCTCTACTACGAGCAGTACTTC. Translation gives CASSPPLYYEQYF.

V gene TRBV13 combines with J gene TRBJ1-6, with TRBD1 as a possible D gene (6 bases). CDR3 size: 14 residues. The V gene's germline CDR1 is PRHDT and CDR2 FYEKMQ (reference sequence). V was trimmed by 1 base and J by 9 bases, leaving 10 bases between them. CDR3 bases: TGTGCCAGCAGCTTAGACAGGGTCTTTTCACCCCTCCACTTT. This sequence encodes CASSLDRVFSPLHF.

The J gene is TRBJ1-1, the V gene TRBV4-3; the D gene is possibly TRBD1 (5 bases). CDR1 and CDR2 from the germline V gene are LGHNA and YSLEER. The CDR3 is made up of 16 amino acids. V shed 5 bases and J shed 10 bases, with 26 bases lying between them. The CDR3 sequence: CASSSSWGERAVGAFF. The CDR3 DNA reads as TGCGCCAGCAGCTCTTCATGGGGCGAGAGGGCTGTTGGAGCTTTCTTT.

V is TRBV5-4 and J is TRBJ2-7; a weak D match, TRBD1 (5 bases). Germline values: CDR1 SGHNT, CDR2 YYREEE (reference sequence). With 4 bases removed from V and 3 bases from J, the gap between germline ends came to 8 bases. This CDR3 contains 12 residues. DNA for the CDR3: TGTGCCAGCAGCGGACACCTCTACGAGCAGTACTTC. The encoded protein is CASSGHLYEQYF.

Concerning this clone: The same CDR3 arises from other DNA sequences in this sample as well. The gene calls are TRBV27 and TRBJ2-7; 11 nucleotides line up with TRBD1. CDR1 MNHEY and CDR2 SMNVEV come from the germline V gene (reference sequence). CDR3 size: 14 residues. V lost 3 bases to trimming and J lost 6 bases; unmatched junction nucleotides: 4. CDR3 in amino acids: CASSLGTGGSEQYF. In DNA form, the CDR3 reads TGTGCCAGCAGTTTGGGGACAGGGGGGAGCGAGCAGTACTTC.

CDR3 protein: CSVYLAGSYEQYF. The CDR3 nucleotides are TGCAGCGTTTACCTAGCGGGATCCTACGAGCAGTACTTC. This sequence joins TRBV29-1 and TRBJ2-7; 9 bases are shared with TRBD2. The CDR3 length is 13 residues. V shed 5 bases, J shed 1 base, and the junction held 3 bases outside the gene matches. CDR1 is SQVTM, CDR2 ANQGSEA, per germline.

The V gene is TRBV4-3, the J gene TRBJ2-7; D not certain. The CDR3 totals 15 residues. V lost 0 bases and J lost 4, with 13 bases in between. CDR1 and CDR2 from the germline V gene are LGHNA and YSLEER. CDR3 coding DNA: TGCGCCAGCAGCCAAGATTGGAACAGTGGGTACGAGCAGTACTTC. Protein: CASSQDWNSGYEQYF.

The J gene is TRBJ2-7, the V gene TRBV27; D is uncertain. Per the germline V gene, CDR1 is MNHEY and CDR2 is SMNVEV (reference sequence). Trimming removed 3 bases from V and 3 bases from J, with 12 bases in between. The CDR3 spans 14 residues. The CDR3, as DNA: TGTGCCAGCAGTTTTTCTGGATCAGACTACGAGCAGTACTTC. Residues: CASSFSGSDYEQYF.